A selection of T cell receptor beta chains follows, all from one sample in a study of shared clonotypes between healthy human individuals. This table comes from immunoSEQ multiplex PCR, and its TCRdb copy is limited to in-frame clones, with some not included. The sample consists of millions of clones, 85% to 95% of them appearing once. The source material was naive CD4+ T cells sorted from blood. All receptors come from a man aged 18 to 29 in good health. The conserved cysteine and the conserved F or W are not part of the CDR3 here.

TRBJ1-5 TRBV6-5 ASSPDQENQPQH
TRBJ2-3 TRBV18 ASSPDLRATDTQY
TRBJ2-1 TRBV9 ASSVGQMVYRGRAGNEQF
TRBJ1-6 TRBV18 ASSLTPGPLMTLH
TRBJ2-3 TRBV6-4 ASMPRIRCTDTQY
TRBJ2-1 TRBV13 ASSEYNEQF
TRBJ1-6 TRBV13 ASSLGRISPLH
TRBJ2-3 TRBV27 ASIRRGLSTDTQY
TRBJ2-7 TRBV5-1 ASGHRDTTYEQY
TRBJ1-5 TRBV28 ASSWDSIRHWPQH
TRBJ2-2 TRBV10-3 AIRPGLMNTGELF
TRBJ2-7 TRBV4-1 ASSHPGQGSDEQY
TRBJ1-2 TRBV27 ASSPRDRGIFNYGYT
TRBJ1-6 TRBV7-9 ASSSRDYTNSPLH
TRBJ1-5 TRBV4-3 ASSQEPGSNQPQH
TRBJ1-1 TRBV18 ASSPPMTQNQAF
TRBJ1-5 TRBV19 ASSSEGGRQPQH
TRBJ1-2 TRBV6-1 ASSQQGRGGYT
TRBJ2-3 TRBV18 ASSPPAVRQY
TRBJ1-1 TRBV6-6 ASSNPPGQGNTEAF
TRBJ2-7 TRBV2 ASSPIYEQY
TRBJ2-7 TRBV11-2 ASSPVTGKFHEQY
TRBJ2-3 TRBV7-2 ASSSGTSTDTQY
TRBJ2-5 TRBV4-1 ASSQNAGVETQY
TRBJ1-1 TRBV9 ASSVSDRVNTKAF
TRBJ1-2 TRBV14 ASSQPTGVYGYT
TRBJ2-7 TRBV11-2 ASSLEAGAHYEQY
TRBJ1-2 TRBV7-9 ASSLAGQGSGGYT
TRBJ1-1 TRBV11-1 ASSSVTSITEAF
TRBJ1-1 TRBV29-1 SVEVDSRTNTEAF
TRBJ2-7 TRBV15 ATSRGGQIYEQY
TRBJ2-2 TRBV12-5 ASGFQRKGLAENTGELF
TRBJ1-4 TRBV6-5 ASRRTDLSEKLF
TRBJ1-1 TRBV27 ASIPSPGAGAF
TRBJ1-5 TRBV29-1 SVQVQSNQPQH
TRBJ2-7 TRBV7-6 ASSSGTGSYEQY
TRBJ2-7 TRBV6-5 ASSVRDRGPYEQY
TRBJ1-3 TRBV9 ASSVSGTPGNTIY
TRBJ1-5 TRBV11-2 ASSLEGVGPQH
TRBJ1-6 TRBV5-6 ASSSRQGISPLH
TRBJ1-6 TRBV5-4 ASSLQQGASSYNSPLH
TRBJ1-1 TRBV18 ASSLAMNTEAF
TRBJ2-5 TRBV7-2 ASSLEGPGTRETQY
TRBJ2-2 TRBV19 ASTPTPGLINTGELF